The text below deals with one T cell receptor beta chain. Antigen: not known. This sample is drawn from a study of CD8 T cells in ankylosing spondylitis. General study points: Matched ankylosing spondylitis synovial fluid reportedly contained a significantly enriched population of disease-linked clones. A TCR beta motif of several highly homologous variants appeared characteristic of ankylosing spondylitis blood. A number of the motif variants had already been described in reactive arthritis synovial fluid and blood.

TCR beta libraries were made by quantitative 5'-RACE with molecular barcodes. Each CDR3 protein gets one entry after TCRdb re-called the 5' RACE reads with MiXCR. The repertoire holds 350,000 or so distinct CDR3 sequences, around 8% seen once, with roughly 15% in the top ten. V was pared by 3 bases and J by 3 bases, with 9 bases between. Germline assignment: CDR1 KGHSH and CDR2 LQKENI. This CDR3 region has 13 residues. Sequencing was performed on blood, either unsorted or a sorted T cell fraction (not recorded which). The rearrangement uses TRBV18 and TRBJ2-7; D unresolved. The receptor was isolated from a male donor with ankylosing spondylitis. CDR3 nucleotides: TGTGCCAGCTCACCTGGCGGAGACTACGAGCAGTACTTC. Protein sequence: CASSPGGDYEQYF.